The 20 T cell receptor beta chains reported below all come from one sample, sequenced in a study of cytomegalovirus exposure and HLA in healthy donors. It was with 60 Vbeta and 13 Jbeta primers that the PCR ran. Measured with immunoSEQ multiplex PCR; TCRdb has only the in-frame clones, and not every one. The sample carries about 190,000 clones, about four fifths recorded once. Sequenced input: PBMCs. The origin of the receptors is a man aged 25 to 40 in good health and CMV-seropositive.

V and J are TRBV7-9 and TRBJ2-7, with a tentative D call TRBD1 (6 bases). The germline CDR1 and CDR2 sequences are SEHNR and FQNEAQ (reference sequence). This CDR3 contains 12 residues. V was cut by 5 bases and J by 5 bases, with 10 bases left in between. The CDR3 loop reads CASSPSGDEQYF. CDR3 nucleotide sequence: TGTGCCAGCAGCCCCTCAGGGGACGAGCAGTACTTC.

J is TRBJ2-3 and V is TRBV4-3; 10 bases line up with TRBD2. V shed 2 bases and J 8 bases; nucleotides not matched to a gene: 10. Germline lookup yields CDR1 LGHNA and CDR2 YSLEER. The CDR3 loop spans 16 amino acids. This CDR3 reads CASSQRLAGEGGTQYF. The CDR3 DNA is TGCGCCAGCAGCCAAAGGCTAGCGGGAGAGGGAGGTACGCAGTATTTT.

V and J are TRBV5-5 and TRBJ1-2; no reliable D call. The V end lost 0 bases, the J end lost 4 bases, and 4 bases lay between the germline ends. The CDR3 is 12 residues long. CDR1 and CDR2 (germline): SGHKS, YYEKEE (reference sequence). The CDR3 DNA sequence: TGTGCCAGCAGCTTGGATATCTATGGCTACACCTTC. This encodes CASSLDIYGYTF.

V is TRBV27 and J is TRBJ2-2, with D perhaps TRBD2 (5 bases). Germline loops: CDR1 MNHEY, CDR2 SMNVEV (reference sequence). The CDR3 is made up of 14 amino acids. The ends were cut back, 8 bases at V and 6 bases at J, with 16 bases in the middle. The CDR3: CASYALAGAGELFF. The CDR3 region has the DNA TGTGCCAGCTATGCCTTGGCGGGCGCCGGGGAGCTGTTTTTT.

A remark on this clone: The junction and the germline gene differ at one end; a read error may be behind it. The V and J genes are TRBV4-3 and TRBJ1-4, with D possibly matching TRBD1 (6 bases). CDR3 size: 15 residues. Germline loops: CDR1 LGHNA, CDR2 YSLEER. CDR3 loop: CASSEEDSPRKELFF. In DNA, the CDR3 is TGCGCCAGCAGCGAAGAGGACAGTCCCCGAAAGGAACTGTTTTTT.

Points on this clone: One junction end disagrees with the germline gene, perhaps due to a read error. The genes are TRBV7-9 and TRBJ2-7; D unclear. This CDR3 region has 15 residues. Germline CDR1 SEHNR, CDR2 FQNEAQ (reference sequence). CDR3 nucleotides: TGTTCCAGCAGCCTAGGAGAGTGGAGCTCCTACGAGCAGTACTTC. Translation: CSSSLGEWSSYEQYF.

The V gene is TRBV18, the J gene TRBJ2-5, with D perhaps matching TRBD2 (5 bases). Trimming shortened V by 1 base and J by 6 bases, and 9 bases separated the two germline ends. CDR1 KGHSH and CDR2 LQKENI come from the germline V gene. The CDR3 covers 13 residues. The CDR3 region is CASSPQDGKTQYF. The CDR3 DNA is TGTGCCAGCTCACCACAGGACGGGAAGACCCAGTACTTC.

V is TRBV5-1 and J is TRBJ1-2; 11 nucleotides match TRBD1. J was trimmed by 4 bases and V by 0 bases; bases with no gene match: 14. Germline assignment: CDR1 SGHRS and CDR2 YFSETQ. The CDR3 has 19 residues. The CDR3 sequence: CASSLGHAGTGGTFYGYTF. The CDR3 nucleotides read TGCGCCAGCAGCTTGGGCCACGCCGGGACAGGGGGAACCTTCTATGGCTACACCTTC.

The CDR3 here is CASSGGSLNQPQHF. The CDR3 DNA sequence: TGTGCCAGCTCAGGAGGGTCCCTCAATCAGCCCCAGCATTTT. The chain employs TRBV18 and TRBJ1-5; D call uncertain. CDR3 length: 14 amino acids. Deletions cut 5 bases from V and 3 bases from J, with 11 bases between. Germline CDR1 is KGHSH and CDR2 is LQKENI. The whole variable domain, remainder taken from reference TRBV18 and TRBJ1-5, is NAGVMQNPRHLVRRRGQEARLRCSPMKGHSHVYWYRQLPEEGLKFMVYLQKENIIDESGMPKERFSAEFPKEGPSILRIQQVVRGDSAAYFCASSGGSLNQPQHFGDGTRLSIL.

This clone was found once. This chain connects TRBV4-3 to TRBJ1-2; 9 nucleotides agree with TRBD1. The CDR3 spans 15 residues. Germline assignment: CDR1 LGHNA and CDR2 YSLEER. Trimming at V came to 4 bases and at J to 4 bases, leaving 7 bases not matched to a gene. Written as DNA, the CDR3 is TGCGCCAGCAGCCCTACAGGGGGCGAGGTCTATGGCTACACCTTC. Translating gives CASSPTGGEVYGYTF.

This clone was detected only a few times. V and J are TRBV6-6 and TRBJ1-5; D is unresolved. CDR3 size: 15 residues. Between the trimmed V and J ends, which lost 0 bases and 3 bases, there was a span of 9 bases. CDR1 MNHNY and CDR2 SVGAGI come from the germline V gene (reference sequence). CDR3 residues: CASSYSSQFNQPQHF. The CDR3 DNA follows: TGTGCCAGCAGTTACTCCTCGCAGTTCAATCAGCCCCAGCATTTT.

V and J are TRBV30 and TRBJ2-5; TRBD1 matches at 9 bases. The end of the DNA fits TRBJ2-7 better, so the J call may be wrong. This CDR3 is 16 amino acids long. Germline CDR1 and CDR2: GTSNPN and SVGIG (reference sequence). DNA of the CDR3: TGTGCCTGGAGTCCCGCCGGGGACAGGGCTTCCTACGAGCAGTACTTC. Protein: CAWSPAGDRASYEQYF.

The table lists this clone with a count of one. The chain carries TRBV10-3 and TRBJ1-1; D unclear. The V end was cut by 4 bases, the J end by 7 bases, with 19 bases between. The CDR3 contains 15 residues. The germline V gene has CDR1 ENHRY and CDR2 SYGVKD. The CDR3 DNA sequence: TGTGCCATCAGTGCATCTGGGTTTGGGCTGGGTGAAGCTTTCTTT. Protein sequence: CAISASGFGLGEAFF.

The rearrangement joins TRBV4-1 to TRBJ1-1; weak D call: TRBD1 (5 bases). V was shortened by 0 bases and J by 4 bases, with 12 bases between the two germline ends. CDR3 size: 15 residues. The V gene's germline CDR1 is MGHRA and CDR2 YSYEKL. DNA of the CDR3: TGCGCCAGCAGCCAAGAGACGGGGGGGGGCACTGAAGCTTTCTTT. It yields the protein CASSQETGGGTEAFF.

This clone has a handful of counts. V gene TRBV5-1 combines with J gene TRBJ2-5; TRBD2 matches 7 bases. CDR1 is SGHRS and CDR2 is YFSETQ in the germline V gene. The CDR3 extends over 11 amino acids. The V segment lost 8 bases and the J segment 6 bases; nucleotides outside the gene matches: 4. This CDR3 reads CARGGSKTQYF. DNA for the CDR3: TGCGCCAGGGGGGGGTCGAAGACCCAGTACTTC.

This clone was seen a single time. The J gene is TRBJ2-5, the V gene TRBV5-1, with D maybe TRBD1 (6 bases). TRBJ2-7 explains the end of the DNA better; the J call may be wrong. Germline V gives CDR1 SGHRS, CDR2 YFSETQ. CDR3 length: 14 amino acids. CDR3 amino acids: CASSARQASYEQYF. CDR3 DNA: TGCGCCAGCAGCGCCCGACAGGCGTCCTACGAGCAGTACTTC.

The chain uses TRBV19 and TRBJ1-5; the D is unclear. Germline-derived CDR1 and CDR2 are LNHDA and SQIVND (reference sequence). The CDR3 contains 13 residues. Trimming removed 3 bases at V and 6 bases at J, with 9 bases between. The CDR3 spells CASSMGVGQPQHF. Here the CDR3 DNA reads TGTGCCAGTAGTATGGGAGTTGGTCAGCCCCAGCATTTT.

The rearrangement links TRBV27 to TRBJ2-3, with unresolved D. CDR3 length equals 14 residues. The V end was cut by 2 bases, the J end by 7 bases, with 13 bases between. The germline gives CDR1 MNHEY, CDR2 SMNVEV (reference sequence). This CDR3 is CASSLEAGRNTQYF. The CDR3 DNA sequence: TGTGCCAGCAGTTTAGAGGCTGGCCGGAATACGCAGTATTTT.

The chain has TRBV7-6 and TRBJ1-1, with no clear D. Germline loops: CDR1 SGHVS, CDR2 FNYEAQ. V was pared by 3 bases and J by 1 base, with 3 bases between. The CDR3 sequence is 12 residues long. Here the CDR3 reads CASSFGNTEAFF. CDR3 nucleotide sequence: TGTGCCAGCAGCTTCGGGAACACTGAAGCTTTCTTT.

The chain carries TRBV29-1 and TRBJ1-2; D unresolved. V lost 0 bases, J lost 4 bases, and 12 bases lay in between. The CDR3 is made up of 14 amino acids. Germline assignment: CDR1 SQVTM and CDR2 ANQGSEA. The CDR3, as DNA: TGCAGCGTTGAAGAGGTCCAGTACAGCTATGGCTACACCTTC. Residues: CSVEEVQYSYGYTF.